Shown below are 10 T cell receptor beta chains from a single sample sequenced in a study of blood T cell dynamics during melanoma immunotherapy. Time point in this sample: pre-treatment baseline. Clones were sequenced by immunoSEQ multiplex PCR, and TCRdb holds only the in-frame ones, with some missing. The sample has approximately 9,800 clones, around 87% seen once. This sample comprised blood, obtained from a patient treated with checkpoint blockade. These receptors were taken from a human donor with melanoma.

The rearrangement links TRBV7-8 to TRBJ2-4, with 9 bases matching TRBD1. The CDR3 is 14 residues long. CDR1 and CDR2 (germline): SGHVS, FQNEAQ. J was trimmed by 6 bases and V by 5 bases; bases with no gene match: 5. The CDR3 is CASSRSGQGNIQYF. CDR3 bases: TGTGCCAGCAGCCGATCGGGACAGGGAAACATTCAGTACTTC.

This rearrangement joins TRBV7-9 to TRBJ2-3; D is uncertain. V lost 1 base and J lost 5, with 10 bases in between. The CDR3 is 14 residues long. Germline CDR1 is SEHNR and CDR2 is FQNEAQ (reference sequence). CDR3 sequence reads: CASSLGGVRDTQYF. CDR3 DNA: TGTGCCAGCAGCTTAGGGGGTGTCCGAGATACGCAGTATTTT.

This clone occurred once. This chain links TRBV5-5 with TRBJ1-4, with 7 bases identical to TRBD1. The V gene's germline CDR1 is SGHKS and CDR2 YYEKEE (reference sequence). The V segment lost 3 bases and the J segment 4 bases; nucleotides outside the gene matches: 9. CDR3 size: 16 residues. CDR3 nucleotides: TGTGCCAGCAGCTCGATACAGGGGAACCTTAATGAAAAACTGTTTTTT. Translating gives CASSSIQGNLNEKLFF.

The CDR3 protein is CASSVGQGTEAFF. The CDR3 DNA reads TGTGCCAGCAGCGTCGGACAGGGAACTGAAGCTTTCTTT. The V gene is TRBV9, the J gene TRBJ1-1; 8 bases map to TRBD1. The CDR3 has 13 amino acids. V shed 2 bases, J shed 5 bases, and the junction held 2 bases outside the gene matches. Germline V gene data show CDR1 as SGDLS and CDR2 as YYNGEE.

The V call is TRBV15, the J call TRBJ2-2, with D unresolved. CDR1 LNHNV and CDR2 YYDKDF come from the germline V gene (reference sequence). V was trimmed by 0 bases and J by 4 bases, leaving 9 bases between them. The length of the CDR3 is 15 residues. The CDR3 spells CATSRDPRSTGELFF. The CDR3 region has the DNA TGTGCCACCAGCAGAGATCCAAGATCCACCGGGGAGCTGTTTTTT.

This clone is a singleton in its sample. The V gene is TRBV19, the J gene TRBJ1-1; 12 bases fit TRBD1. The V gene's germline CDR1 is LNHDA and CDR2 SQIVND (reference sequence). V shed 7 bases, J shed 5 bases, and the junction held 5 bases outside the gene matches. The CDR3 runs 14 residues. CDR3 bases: TGTGCCAGTACTGGGACAGGGGGCAGGACTGAAGCTTTCTTT. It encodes CASTGTGGRTEAFF.

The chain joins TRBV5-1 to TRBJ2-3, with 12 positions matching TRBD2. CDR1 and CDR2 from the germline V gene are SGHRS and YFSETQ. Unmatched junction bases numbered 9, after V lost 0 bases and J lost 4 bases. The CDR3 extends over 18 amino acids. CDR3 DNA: TGCGCCAGCAGCTTGGATTGGCTAGCGGGGGGGCTCGCAGATACGCAGTATTTT. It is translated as CASSLDWLAGGLADTQYF.

The CDR3 coding sequence is TGTGCCAGCTCACCCGGGACAGATTATGGCTACACCTTC. Translating it yields CASSPGTDYGYTF. The rearrangement links TRBV18 to TRBJ1-2; 7 bases fit TRBD1. V gave up 3 bases and J gave up 5 bases; unmatched junction bases: 3. The germline CDR1 and CDR2 sequences are KGHSH and LQKENI. The CDR3 consists of 13 residues.

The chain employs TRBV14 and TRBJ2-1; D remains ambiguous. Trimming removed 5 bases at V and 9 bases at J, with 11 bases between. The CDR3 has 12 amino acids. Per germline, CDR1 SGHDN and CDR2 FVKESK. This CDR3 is CASSYTNGEQFF. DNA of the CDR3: TGTGCCAGCAGCTATACTAATGGTGAGCAGTTCTTC. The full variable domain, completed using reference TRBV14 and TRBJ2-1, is EAGVTQFPSHSVIEKGQTVTLRCDPISGHDNLYWYRRVMGKEIKFLLHFVKESKQDESGMPNNRFLAERTGGTYSTLKVQPAELEDSGVYFCASSYTNGEQFFGPGTRLTVL.

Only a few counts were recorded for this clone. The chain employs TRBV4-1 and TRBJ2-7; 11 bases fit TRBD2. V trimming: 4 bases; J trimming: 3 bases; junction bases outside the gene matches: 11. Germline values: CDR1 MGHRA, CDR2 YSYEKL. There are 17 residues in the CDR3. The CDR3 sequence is CASSLDYRGLADYEQYF. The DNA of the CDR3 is TGCGCCAGCAGCCTCGACTATAGGGGACTAGCGGACTACGAGCAGTACTTC.